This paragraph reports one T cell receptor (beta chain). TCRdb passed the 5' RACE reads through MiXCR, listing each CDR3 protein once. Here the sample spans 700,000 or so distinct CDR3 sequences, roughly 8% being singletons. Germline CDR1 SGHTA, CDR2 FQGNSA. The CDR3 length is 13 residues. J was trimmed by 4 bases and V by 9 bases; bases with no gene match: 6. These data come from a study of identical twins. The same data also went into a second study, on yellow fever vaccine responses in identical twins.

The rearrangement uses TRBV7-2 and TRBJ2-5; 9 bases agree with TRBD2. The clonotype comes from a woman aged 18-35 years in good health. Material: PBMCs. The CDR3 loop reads CASTWRGGETQYF. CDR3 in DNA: TGTGCCAGTACCTGGCGGGGGGGAGAGACCCAGTACTTC.